Listed below are T cell receptor beta chains from one sample, sequenced in a study of OX40 agonist ivuxolimab in advanced cancers. The assay was immunoSEQ multiplex PCR, and TCRdb's table has in-frame clones only and misses some. This table holds tens of thousands of clones, approximately 89% found once. The source material was CD4+ or CD8+ T cells sorted from blood, sampled in a trial of the OX40 agonist ivuxolimab. The source of these receptors is an adult with an advanced solid tumor such as melanoma, head and neck, liver or kidney cancer. Both conserved end residues are part of each CDR3.

v_gene: TRBV5-1
j_gene: TRBJ1-1
CDR3aa: CASSLTGSSTEAFF

v_gene: TRBV7-7
j_gene: TRBJ2-1
CDR3aa: CASSFGGLGNEQFF

v_gene: TRBV5-1
j_gene: TRBJ1-6
CDR3aa: CASSLALRGYSPLHF

v_gene: TRBV9
j_gene: TRBJ2-3
CDR3aa: CASSVGAGGPTDTQYF

v_gene: TRBV6-1
j_gene: TRBJ2-7
CDR3aa: CASSEGSPKTYEQYF

v_gene: TRBV2
j_gene: TRBJ2-7
CDR3aa: CASRTGTGGIYEQYF

v_gene: TRBV29-1
j_gene: TRBJ1-1
CDR3aa: CSVGGVNGNTEAFF

v_gene: TRBV5-1
j_gene: TRBJ1-4
CDR3aa: CASSLGGAGGSEKLFF

v_gene: TRBV4-1
j_gene: TRBJ1-2
CDR3aa: CASSQGFRGNYGYTF

v_gene: TRBV11-2
j_gene: TRBJ1-4
CDR3aa: CASSYGDRWREKLFF

v_gene: TRBV10-1
j_gene: TRBJ1-2
CDR3aa: CASPGGGGYTF

v_gene: TRBV7-2
j_gene: TRBJ2-5
CDR3aa: CASSPAPVYQETQYF

v_gene: TRBV19
j_gene: TRBJ2-7
CDR3aa: CAIHWTARYEQYF

v_gene: TRBV7-3
j_gene: TRBJ1-1
CDR3aa: CASSLGLGTEAFF

v_gene: TRBV5-1
j_gene: TRBJ2-7
CDR3aa: CASSLEGVWGQGFVGEQYF

v_gene: TRBV11-2
j_gene: TRBJ1-1
CDR3aa: CASSVKIIKNTEAFF

v_gene: TRBV7-9
j_gene: TRBJ2-2
CDR3aa: CASSSRQNTGELFF

v_gene: TRBV5-8
j_gene: TRBJ2-5
CDR3aa: CASSLAGGAETQYF

v_gene: TRBV25-1
j_gene: TRBJ2-1
CDR3aa: CASSGTSGGSYNEQFF

v_gene: TRBV7-9
j_gene: TRBJ2-3
CDR3aa: CASSLTLYTGAGGDTQYF